The next 6 T cell receptor beta chains were all read from a single sample in a study of a mutant IDH1 vaccine in newly diagnosed glioma. The time point: baseline, week 1 (first vaccination visit). Treatment of the sample: pre-vaccination baseline after standard-of-care therapy. Profiling relied on immunoSEQ multiplex PCR, and the TCRdb table lists in-frame clones only, not all of them. The table lists 70,000 or so clones, about four fifths of them singletons. The source was peripheral blood mononuclear cells (PBMCs), collected from a glioma patient treated with radiotherapy, temozolomide or both. The receptors originated from a woman aged 18-29 years with glioma. Some clones in this sample may be carry-over from other donors' samples.

This chain joins TRBV5-1 and TRBJ2-7; D possibly corresponds to TRBD1 (5 bases). This CDR3 is built from 15 residues. V shed 0 bases and J shed 0 bases, with 10 bases lying between them. The germline V gene encodes CDR1 SGHRS and CDR2 YFSETQ. CDR3 in DNA: TGCGCCAGCAGCTTGGACCAGGGCAGCTCCTACGAGCAGTACTTC. The encoded protein is CASSLDQGSSYEQYF.

V and J are TRBV2 and TRBJ2-7, with D tentatively TRBD1 or TRBD2 (5 bases each). Germline V CDR1 and CDR2: SNHLY, FYNNEI. Trimming stripped 8 bases from V and 5 bases from J, with 16 bases between. The CDR3 loop spans 13 amino acids. CDR3 in DNA: TGTGCCAGCCGGGACCCCGGGGCCAACGAGCAGTACTTC. It translates to CASRDPGANEQYF.

This chain uses TRBV6-6 with TRBJ1-5; D is possibly TRBD1 (6 bases). This CDR3 comprises 14 residues. Germline loops: CDR1 MNHNY, CDR2 SVGAGI (reference sequence). Trimming removed 2 bases from V and 7 bases from J, with 12 bases in between. CDR3 in amino acids: CASSYTPGGQPQHF. The CDR3 bases are TGTGCCAGCAGTTACACCCCCGGGGGCCAGCCCCAGCATTTT.

This chain connects TRBV7-8 to TRBJ2-5; the D call may be TRBD1 or TRBD2 (5 bases each). Germline lookup yields CDR1 SGHVS and CDR2 FQNEAQ. This CDR3 is 16 amino acids long. V was trimmed by 3 bases and J by 5 bases, leaving 19 bases between them. This CDR3 is CASSFVSLGVGETQYF. The CDR3 nucleotides read TGTGCCAGCAGCTTCGTCAGCCTGGGGGTTGGGGAGACCCAGTACTTC.

The rearrangement uses TRBV7-2 and TRBJ1-3; possible D gene TRBD1, 5 bases. Between the trimmed V and J ends, which lost 5 bases and 0 bases, there was a span of 5 bases. CDR3 size: 13 residues. Germline lookup yields CDR1 SGHTA and CDR2 FQGNSA. The CDR3 DNA reads TGTGCCAGCAGCCAGGGCTCTGGAAACACCATATATTTT. Its protein product is CASSQGSGNTIYF.

The chain is built from TRBV9 and TRBJ1-1, with D possibly matching TRBD1 (6 bases). The CDR3 contains 14 residues. With 4 bases removed from V and 4 bases from J, the gap between germline ends came to 14 bases. Germline V gene sequence: CDR1 SGDLS, CDR2 YYNGEE. CDR3 sequence (DNA): TGTGCCAGCAGCTCAAGGGGGGGGGCCACTGAAGCTTTCTTT. Translating it yields CASSSRGGATEAFF. Combining the CDR3 with reference TRBV9 and TRBJ1-1 gives the whole variable domain DSGVTQTPKHLITATGQRVTLRCSPRSGDLSVYWYQQSLDQGLQFLIQYYNGEERAKGNILERFSAQQFPDLHSELNLSSLELGDSALYFCASSSRGGATEAFFGQGTRLTVV.